This T cell receptor beta chain was captured by sequencing in a study of T cells in Graves' hyperthyroidism and ophthalmopathy. Study results and limitations: In the blood, most expanded thyroid clonotypes above 0.001 appeared as well.

This clonotype was recorded many times. No antigen is known for it. TCR beta CDR3 region amplification was performed from RNA transcripts. With the HTBI primer set, the TCR CDR3 went through a first round of RT-PCR. From the multiplex PCR reads, TCRdb called clonotypes with MiXCR, one entry per CDR3 protein. The sample holds nearly 600,000 distinct CDR3 sequences; approximately 15% are singletons and the top ten take approximately 6.4%. Germline V gives CDR1 MDHEN, CDR2 SYDVKM. Trimming pared 5 bases from V and 7 bases from J, leaving 19 bases between. The length of the CDR3 is 15 residues. Among ophthalmopathy patients, the Clinical Activity Score reached at least 3, the NOSPECS grade reached at least 4, and duration remained under 3 months. The study left out patients who had uncontrolled infection, other autoimmune disease, pregnancy or lactation. Diagnostic assessment was based on clinical symptoms, serum thyroxine and TRAb, thyroid ultrasound and orbital computed tomography.

Sequencing input: blood. J is TRBJ2-3 and V is TRBV28; D possibly corresponds to TRBD1 (6 bases). The TCR sequence derives from a woman between 18 and 30 years old with Graves' ophthalmopathy. The CDR3: CASSTYLLQGYTQYF. CDR3 DNA sequence: TGTGCCAGCAGTACTTACCTCTTACAGGGTTATACGCAGTATTTT.